Presented here are 6 T cell receptor beta chains from one specimen sequenced in a study of T cell clonality in common variable immunodeficiency. Study outcomes and limitations: In common variable immunodeficiency, TCR beta chains reportedly carried fewer deletions and N-nucleotide insertions.

TCRdb's copy holds only in-frame clones and misses some; the assay was immunoSEQ multiplex PCR. The table lists approximately 35,000 clones, with no singletons. Their specific antigens are unknown. The sample taken for sequencing was peripheral blood mononuclear cells. The source of these receptors is a human donor with common variable immunodeficiency.

Of note for this clone: With the read ending 3 residues before the CDR3 end, the germline J gene is used to fill in that end. The same CDR3 can be traced to other DNA sequences in this sample. This chain connects TRBV5-1 to TRBJ1-1, with D maybe TRBD1 (5 bases). Germline CDR1 reads SGHRS; CDR2 reads YFSETQ. Trimming shortened V by 4 bases and J by 5 bases, and 15 bases separated the two germline ends. The CDR3 extends over 14 amino acids. The CDR3 is CASSAQGGGTEAFF. The sequenced CDR3 bases are TGCGCCAGCAGCGCGCAGGGAGGAGGGACTGAA.

This clone was observed a few times. The CDR3 extends 3 residues past the end of the read, so its final part is completed from the germline J gene. The chain is built from TRBV18 and TRBJ2-1; 10 bases fit TRBD2. Per the germline V gene, CDR1 is KGHSH and CDR2 is LQKENI. The junction had 11 bases not matched to a gene; V was cut back by 3 bases and J by 9 bases. This CDR3 region has 16 residues. The CDR3 loop reads CASSPSKAGGQSEQFF. The CDR3 DNA, read in part, is TGTGCCAGCTCACCTAGTAAAGCGGGGGGGCAGAGTGAG.

This clone was seen a handful of times. The read finishes 3 residues shy of the CDR3 end, and the germline J gene is used to complete it. The J gene is TRBJ2-5, the V gene TRBV4-2; 7 bases map to TRBD2. V was clipped by 4 bases and J by 2 bases; unmatched bases: 16. This CDR3 contains 18 residues. Germline CDR1 LGHNA, CDR2 YNFKEQ. The CDR3 here is CASSPDDSPDGRQETQYF. Partial CDR3 DNA: TGTGCCAGCAGCCCTGATGACAGCCCGGACGGGAGGCAAGAGACC.

This clone was found many times. The read ends 3 residues early relative to the CDR3; the germline J gene fills the gap. J is TRBJ1-1 and V is TRBV19, with 7 nucleotides matching TRBD1. Germline-derived CDR1 and CDR2 are LNHDA and SQIVND (reference sequence). J was trimmed by 3 bases and V by 11 bases; bases with no gene match: 6. The CDR3 sequence is 12 residues long. CDR3 DNA (partial): TGTGCCGCCAGGGGGTTCGACACTGAA. This gives the protein CAARGFDTE. The whole CDR3 sequence reads CAARGFDTEAFF.

A word on this clone: Sequencing ends 3 residues short of the CDR3 end; the germline J gene provides the rest. The V and J genes are TRBV20-1 and TRBJ2-7, with 9 bases that match TRBD2. Unmatched junction bases numbered 6, after V lost 0 bases and J lost 6 bases. This CDR3 spans 14 amino acids. Looked up from germline, CDR1 is DFQATT and CDR2 is SNEGSKA (reference sequence). Partial CDR3 DNA: TGCAGTGCTAGAGATGAGGGGCGGGGGGGCGAG. Its protein product is CSARDEGRGGE. The whole CDR3 is CSARDEGRGGEQYF.

This clone has a count of ten or more. One junction end does not reproduce the germline sequence, and a read error may be involved. The CDR3 end falls 3 residues outside the read, so it is completed with the germline J gene. The genes are TRBV29-1 and TRBJ2-3; TRBD2 is a possible D gene (5 bases). Germline V gives CDR1 SQVTM, CDR2 ANQGSEA. The CDR3 totals 15 residues. CDR3 protein: CSVEARGSLPDTQYF. The sequenced part of the CDR3 DNA is TGCAGCGTCGAAGCTCGGGGATCCCTCCCAGATACG.